This entry lists 27 T cell receptor beta chains sequenced from one sample in a study of blood T cell repertoires in COVID-19. Here immunoSEQ multiplex PCR was the method, and the copy in TCRdb shows in-frame clones only, minus some. There are about 360,000 clones in the sample; around nine tenths occur only once, and around 3% lies in the top ten. Sequencing was carried out using peripheral blood. Receptors originate from a human donor in a cohort sampled during active COVID-19.

The V gene is TRBV6-5, the J gene TRBJ2-3; D is unresolved. Germline V CDR1 and CDR2: MNHEY, SVGAGI. There are 13 residues in the CDR3. V was shortened by 6 bases and J by 3 bases, with 10 bases between the two germline ends. The CDR3 is CASSIRRTDTQYF. The DNA for the CDR3 is TGTGCCAGCAGCATCCGCCGGACAGATACGCAGTATTTT.

V is TRBV11-2 and J is TRBJ2-2, with 8 nucleotides matching TRBD1. The trim removed 7 bases at V and 6 bases at J, leaving 10 bases unmatched. The CDR3 has 15 residues. Germline CDR1 SGHAT, CDR2 FQNNGV. CDR3 protein: CASTPDRDRPGELFF. CDR3 nucleotide sequence: TGTGCCAGCACTCCGGACAGGGACCGGCCCGGGGAGCTGTTTTTT.

The chain couples TRBV9 to TRBJ2-7; 8 nucleotides agree with TRBD1. V dropped 3 bases and J dropped 3; count of bases not matched to a gene: 5. This CDR3 contains 14 residues. Germline V gives CDR1 SGDLS, CDR2 YYNGEE. The CDR3 sequence: CASSATGALYEQYF. CDR3 nucleotide sequence: TGTGCCAGCAGCGCGACAGGGGCCCTCTACGAGCAGTACTTC.

The chain employs TRBV28 and TRBJ1-2; 8 bases map to TRBD1. The V gene's germline CDR1 is MDHEN and CDR2 SYDVKM. CDR3 length: 14 amino acids. With 5 bases clipped from V and 6 bases from J, the junction kept 8 bases outside the gene matches. CDR3 region: CASSPPGQVDGYTF. CDR3 nucleotide sequence: TGTGCCAGCAGTCCGCCGGGACAGGTAGATGGCTACACCTTC.

The V gene is TRBV9, the J gene TRBJ1-3; no definite D call. V lost 4 bases to trimming and J lost 0 bases, with 11 bases between them. The germline gives CDR1 SGDLS, CDR2 YYNGEE. The CDR3 runs to 15 residues. The CDR3 nucleotides read TGTGCCAGCAGCCCTCGACTGAGCTCTGGAAACACCATATATTTT. This encodes CASSPRLSSGNTIYF.

The chain combines TRBV6-5 with TRBJ1-1; 8 bases agree with TRBD1. This CDR3 contains 16 residues. J gave up 0 bases and V 0 bases, and 3 bases lay outside the gene matches. Germline V gene data show CDR1 as MNHEY and CDR2 as SVGAGI. DNA of the CDR3: TGTGCCAGCAGTTACTCGGGCAGGGGGCTGAACACTGAAGCTTTCTTT. It is translated as CASSYSGRGLNTEAFF.

The rearrangement joins TRBV21-1 to TRBJ2-7; the D segment call TRBD1 is taken from the table without a DNA check. TRBV21-1 is recorded as a pseudogene. This CDR3 contains 10 residues. CDR3 in amino acids: CASRGTGQYF. Here the CDR3 DNA reads TGTGCCAGCAGGGGGACAGGGCAGTACTTC.

V usage is TRBV29-1 and J usage is TRBJ2-1, with D perhaps TRBD2 (6 bases). In germline, CDR1 is SQVTM, CDR2 ANQGSEA. This CDR3 comprises 16 residues. V was shortened by 8 bases and J by 9 bases, with 29 bases between the two germline ends. The CDR3 nucleotides are TGCAGCATCGAGGGCCCCCCAGGGACCCTCGGGGGTGAGCAGTTCTTC. Its protein product is CSIEGPPGTLGGEQFF.

There are a few counts of this clone. V gene TRBV2 combines with J gene TRBJ2-1; D might be TRBD2 (7 bases). The germline V and J ends were trimmed by 3 bases and 8 bases, with 17 bases remaining between them. Germline V CDR1 and CDR2: SNHLY, FYNNEI. The CDR3 is made up of 15 amino acids. CDR3 in amino acids: CASSDRGRAVDEQFF. The CDR3 nucleotides read TGTGCCAGCAGTGATAGGGGGAGGGCCGTGGATGAGCAGTTCTTC.

The CDR3 spells CASSVATGQAVEQFF. For the CDR3, the DNA is TGTGCCAGCAGCGTAGCTACCGGACAGGCGGTTGAGCAGTTCTTC. The chain links TRBV9 to TRBJ2-1; 7 bases agree with TRBD1. This CDR3 comprises 15 residues. Per germline, CDR1 SGDLS and CDR2 YYNGEE. The V gene end was trimmed by 0 bases and the J gene end by 9 bases; junction bases not matched to a gene: 9.

J is TRBJ2-1 and V is TRBV11-3; 7 bases are shared with TRBD2. Trimming cost V 4 bases and J 0 bases; bases outside gene matches: 12. Germline V gives CDR1 SGHNT, CDR2 YENEEA. The CDR3 is made up of 18 amino acids. The chain's CDR3 is CASSSGWSGTSSYNEQFF. CDR3 coding DNA: TGTGCCAGCAGCTCGGGGTGGAGCGGGACCAGCTCCTACAATGAGCAGTTCTTC.

This chain uses TRBV5-1 with TRBJ1-1; D gene unclear. This CDR3 has 17 amino acids. V was clipped by 0 bases and J by 3 bases, with 18 bases between them. Germline CDR1 reads SGHRS; CDR2 reads YFSETQ. Here the CDR3 reads CASSLGGSLVVDTEAFF. Here the CDR3 DNA reads TGCGCCAGCAGCTTGGGCGGGTCCTTAGTGGTGGACACTGAAGCTTTCTTT.

This clone was observed a handful of times. The CDR3 DNA is TGTGCCAGCAGCGTTCTGACAGGGCGATCTGGAAACACCATATATTTT. Translating it yields CASSVLTGRSGNTIYF. The chain carries TRBV4-2 and TRBJ1-3; TRBD1 matches 7 bases. J gave up 1 base and V 5 bases, and 8 bases lay outside the gene matches. The V gene's germline CDR1 is LGHNA and CDR2 YNFKEQ. The CDR3 is 16 amino acids.

This sequence joins TRBV28 and TRBJ2-7, with D unclear. Germline assignment: CDR1 MDHEN and CDR2 SYDVKM. The CDR3 sequence is 11 residues long. Trimming removed 6 bases at V and 4 bases at J, with 7 bases between. CDR3 sequence (DNA): TGTGCCAGCAGACAAGTGTACGAGCAGTACTTC. It specifies CASRQVYEQYF.

The V call is TRBV28, the J call TRBJ1-5; D might be TRBD1 (6 bases). The ends were cut back, 7 bases at V and 7 bases at J, with 14 bases in the middle. The CDR3 loop spans 13 amino acids. Germline V gives CDR1 MDHEN, CDR2 SYDVKM. The CDR3 loop reads CASMGGAEQPQHF. The CDR3 bases are TGTGCCAGCATGGGGGGGGCGGAACAGCCCCAGCATTTT.

This clone has only one observation. The chain carries TRBV5-1 and TRBJ1-5, with D maybe TRBD1 (5 bases). V was shortened by 1 base and J by 7 bases, with 12 bases between the two germline ends. Germline V gene sequence: CDR1 SGHRS, CDR2 YFSETQ. This CDR3 is built from 14 residues. The CDR3 sequence is CASSLMGGGQPQHF. In DNA form, the CDR3 reads TGCGCCAGCAGCTTGATGGGCGGGGGGCAGCCCCAGCATTTT.

The chain joins TRBV5-1 to TRBJ2-3, with TRBD2 identical over 12 bases. The CDR3 covers 16 residues. The V segment lost 2 bases and the J segment 2 bases; nucleotides outside the gene matches: 3. The germline gives CDR1 SGHRS, CDR2 YFSETQ. CDR3 DNA sequence: TGCGCCAGCAGCTTAAGGACTAGCGGGGACACAGATACGCAGTATTTT. Its translation: CASSLRTSGDTDTQYF.

Points on this clone: Other DNA sequences in this sample translate to the same CDR3. The rearrangement joins TRBV5-1 to TRBJ2-7, with D possibly matching TRBD2 (6 bases). This CDR3 contains 14 residues. Germline lookup yields CDR1 SGHRS and CDR2 YFSETQ. Between the trimmed V and J ends, which lost 0 bases and 3 bases, there was a span of 10 bases. CDR3 coding DNA: TGCGCCAGCAGCTTGGCGGACGGGGGCTACGAGCAGTACTTC. Amino acids: CASSLADGGYEQYF.

Note on this clone: Relative to the germline gene, one junction end is altered; a read error may explain this. The V gene is TRBV7-9, the J gene TRBJ2-7; D is possibly TRBD2 (5 bases). Per germline, CDR1 SEHNR and CDR2 FQNEAQ (reference sequence). The CDR3 is made up of 16 amino acids. The CDR3: CASSLGEFGISFEQYF. For the CDR3, the DNA is TGTGCCAGCAGCTTAGGGGAGTTTGGGATCTCCTTCGAGCAGTACTTC.

V and J are TRBV6-5 and TRBJ2-1; 8 bases align to TRBD2. The CDR3 has 13 residues. With 6 bases clipped from V and 10 bases from J, the junction kept 8 bases outside the gene matches. The V gene's germline CDR1 is MNHEY and CDR2 SVGAGI. The CDR3 DNA is TGTGCCAGCAGAACCGGGGGGGGGAAAGAGCAGTTCTTC. Amino acid sequence: CASRTGGGKEQFF.

The gene calls are TRBV9 and TRBJ1-1, with a possible D match to TRBD1 (6 bases). The CDR3 runs to 16 residues. Germline CDR1 reads SGDLS; CDR2 reads YYNGEE. V was clipped by 0 bases and J by 0 bases, with 12 bases between them. The CDR3 DNA sequence: TGTGCCAGCAGCGTAGGAACAGGGAGCTTGAACACTGAAGCTTTCTTT. Amino acids: CASSVGTGSLNTEAFF.

The V gene is TRBV28, the J gene TRBJ2-7, with D possibly being TRBD2 (6 bases). V gave up 1 base and J gave up 1 base, with 11 bases separating them. This CDR3 has 15 amino acids. Germline V gene sequence: CDR1 MDHEN, CDR2 SYDVKM. The CDR3 sequence: CASSLFGGFSYEQYF. The DNA of the CDR3 is TGTGCCAGCAGTTTATTTGGGGGGTTTTCCTACGAGCAGTACTTC.

This clone was picked up a small number of times. This rearrangement joins TRBV24-1 to TRBJ1-4; 7 nucleotides line up with TRBD1. This CDR3 is built from 19 residues. Germline lookup yields CDR1 KGHDR and CDR2 SFDVKD. J was trimmed by 8 bases and V by 0 bases; bases with no gene match: 17. DNA of the CDR3: TGTGCCACCAGTGATTTGCACAGACAGGGTGCACAAAGGGGGGAAAAACTGTTTTTT. This translates into CATSDLHRQGAQRGEKLFF.

The V gene is TRBV15, the J gene TRBJ1-4; 7 nucleotides line up with TRBD1. Trimming removed 2 bases from V and 7 bases from J; junction bases left unmatched: 7. The CDR3 runs to 15 residues. In germline, CDR1 is LNHNV, CDR2 YYDKDF (reference sequence). The CDR3 sequence: CATSRNRGEGEKLFF. The DNA for the CDR3 is TGTGCCACCAGCAGAAACAGGGGAGAGGGTGAAAAACTGTTTTTT.

The V and J genes are TRBV30 and TRBJ2-5, with D perhaps matching TRBD2 (6 bases). The CDR3 consists of 11 residues. Germline values: CDR1 GTSNPN, CDR2 SVGIG (reference sequence). The CDR3 coding sequence is TGTGGGGGACGGGAGCAAGAGACCCAGTACTTC. Protein: CGGREQETQYF.

A single count supports this clone. The chain has TRBV2 and TRBJ2-7; 12 nucleotides agree with TRBD1. From germline, CDR1 is SNHLY and CDR2 FYNNEI. The V segment lost 4 bases and the J segment 4 bases; nucleotides outside the gene matches: 5. The length of the CDR3 is 15 residues. In DNA form, the CDR3 reads TGTGCCAGCAGTGGGGGACAGGGGGCGCAGTACGAGCAGTACTTC. Translated, it gives CASSGGQGAQYEQYF.

This clone was detected only a few times. This chain connects TRBV27 to TRBJ2-1; 10 bases fit TRBD2. The germline V gene encodes CDR1 MNHEY and CDR2 SMNVEV (reference sequence). The junction had 12 bases not matched to a gene; V was cut back by 1 base and J by 0 bases. The CDR3 sequence is 20 residues long. In DNA form, the CDR3 reads TGTGCCAGCAGTTTATTAGTTAGCGGGGGGCTTGTTGGCTCCTACAATGAGCAGTTCTTC. Its translation is CASSLLVSGGLVGSYNEQFF.